A single sample is the source of the 16 T cell receptor beta chains below, sequenced in a study of patients and donors after allogeneic stem cell transplantation. One entry per CDR3 protein results from TCRdb running MiXCR on the RT-PCR reads. The sample has hundreds of thousands of distinct CDR3 sequences, under 20% seen once; the top ten hold roughly 7%. The sequencing input was blood, either unsorted or a sorted T cell fraction (not recorded which). The source is a human donor who was either an allogeneic HSCT recipient or a stem cell or donor lymphocyte infusion donor (not recorded which). It is not recorded whose cells these are; they may come from a transplant donor.

The gene calls are TRBV25-1 and TRBJ2-1, with no clear D. There are 11 residues in the CDR3. V was trimmed by 5 bases and J by 13 bases, leaving 12 bases between them. The germline V gene encodes CDR1 MGHDK and CDR2 SYGVNS. The chain's CDR3 is CASSSPSIQFF. CDR3 bases: TGTGCCAGCAGTAGTCCGTCTATACAGTTCTTC.

This clonotype was picked up a small number of times. The rearrangement uses TRBV12-3 or TRBV12-4 and TRBJ2-3, with D hard to call. Trimming removed 3 bases at V and 4 bases at J, with 5 bases between. The CDR3 covers 12 residues. CDR3 amino acids: CASSFPPDTQYF. As DNA, the CDR3 is TGTGCCAGCAGTTTTCCCCCAGATACGCAGTATTTT.

In this sample, this clonotype turned up a few times. This chain uses TRBV4-1 with TRBJ1-6; no firm D call. The ends were cut back, 0 bases at V and 2 bases at J, with 17 bases in the middle. Germline V gives CDR1 MGHRA, CDR2 YSYEKL. The CDR3 has 19 amino acids. The CDR3 DNA reads TGCGCCAGCAGCCAAGAAGGTTCCGGGGTGAGGGCCTATAATTCACCCCTCCACTTT. As protein: CASSQEGSGVRAYNSPLHF.

This clonotype showed up many times. The chain employs TRBV6-5 and TRBJ1-1; the D gene is possibly TRBD1 (6 bases). The germline CDR1 and CDR2 sequences are MNHEY and SVGAGI. Trimming shortened V by 2 bases and J by 5 bases, and 15 bases separated the two germline ends. The CDR3 spans 15 residues. CDR3: CASSYHQGLGTEAFF. DNA of the CDR3: TGTGCCAGCAGTTACCACCAGGGGTTGGGGACTGAAGCTTTCTTT.

The sample holds a few counts of this clonotype. CDR3 DNA sequence: TGTGCCAGCAGTCGCGATCCCTATCAGCCCCAGCATTTT. This translates into CASSRDPYQPQHF. The chain couples TRBV12-3 or TRBV12-4 to TRBJ1-5; D unclear. The CDR3 is 13 amino acids. The germline V and J ends were trimmed by 5 bases and 5 bases, with 10 bases remaining between them.

This clonotype was counted many times. This chain connects TRBV4-2 to TRBJ1-5, with D perhaps matching TRBD1 (6 bases). CDR3 size: 20 residues. Germline V CDR1 and CDR2: LGHNA, YNFKEQ. The germline V and J ends were trimmed by 4 bases and 4 bases, with 29 bases remaining between them. The CDR3 nucleotides are TGTGCCAGCAGCCTAAGGGGGGAGGGAGGGATCCGATCGGAAAATCAGCCCCAGCATTTT. Its translation is CASSLRGEGGIRSENQPQHF.

There are a few counts of this clonotype. This chain joins TRBV10-3 and TRBJ2-2, with TRBD2 identical over 14 bases. Trimming cost V 10 bases and J 5 bases; bases outside gene matches: 6. The CDR3 has 15 residues. Germline V gene data show CDR1 as ENHRY and CDR2 as SYGVKD. CDR3 in amino acids: CATFGLAGGTGELFF. The CDR3 bases are TGTGCCACTTTTGGACTAGCGGGAGGAACCGGGGAGCTGTTTTTT.

This clonotype was picked up many times. The chain joins TRBV4-1 to TRBJ1-6; 9 bases are a match to TRBD1. V was clipped by 4 bases and J by 7 bases; unmatched bases: 5. The germline V gene encodes CDR1 MGHRA and CDR2 YSYEKL. This CDR3 is 15 amino acids long. The chain's CDR3 is CASSPWGQGNSPLHF. The DNA for the CDR3 is TGCGCCAGCAGCCCATGGGGACAGGGAAATTCACCCCTCCACTTT.

This chain joins TRBV4-1 and TRBJ2-3; 13 bases map to TRBD2. Germline V lookup: CDR1 MGHRA, CDR2 YSYEKL. The CDR3 consists of 18 residues. V lost 0 bases and J lost 2; bases outside the gene matches: 5. This chain's CDR3 is CASSQDPGLAGFTDTQYF. CDR3 nucleotide sequence: TGCGCCAGCAGCCAAGATCCGGGACTAGCGGGATTCACAGATACGCAGTATTTT.

This clonotype was picked up a small number of times. The genes are TRBV7-9 and TRBJ2-4, with 7 positions matching TRBD1. V shed 5 bases, J shed 8 bases, and the junction held 12 bases outside the gene matches. Looked up from germline, CDR1 is SEHNR and CDR2 is FQNEAQ (reference sequence). The CDR3 is made up of 15 amino acids. The CDR3 DNA reads as TGTGCCAGCAGCCTAAGGCAGGGGGAAATGGACATTCAGTACTTC. Residues: CASSLRQGEMDIQYF.

This clonotype is a singleton in its sample. The gene calls are TRBV25-1 and TRBJ1-3, with D maybe TRBD1 (6 bases). V was pared by 4 bases and J by 5 bases, with 12 bases between. The CDR3 totals 14 residues. Germline CDR1 and CDR2: MGHDK and SYGVNS. The CDR3 is CASSVGQSRNTIYF. CDR3 nucleotide sequence: TGTGCCAGCAGTGTCGGACAGTCGAGAAACACCATATATTTT.

The V gene is TRBV5-1, the J gene TRBJ1-4; a possible D gene is TRBD1 (6 bases). Germline values: CDR1 SGHRS, CDR2 YFSETQ. This CDR3 is built from 16 residues. V was cut by 0 bases and J by 6 bases, with 15 bases left in between. The CDR3 loop reads CASSLGRSGAYEKLFF. The CDR3 DNA reads as TGCGCCAGCAGCTTGGGAAGATCAGGGGCGTATGAAAAACTGTTTTTT.

This clonotype appeared many times. The chain is built from TRBV6-1 and TRBJ2-3; the D gene is possibly TRBD2 (6 bases). CDR1 is MNHNS, CDR2 SASEGT, per germline. Trimming cost V 8 bases and J 6 bases, with 24 bases left between them. The CDR3 is 16 amino acids. As DNA, the CDR3 is TGTGCCAGCGTGGGAGTACTAGCCTCCTTGGAGGATACGCAGTATTTT. It is translated as CASVGVLASLEDTQYF.

This clonotype was observed a few times. CDR3 bases: TGTGCCAGCAGCTCTCGCCCCGAAGCTTTCTTT. Translation: CASSSRPEAFF. The J gene is TRBJ1-1, the V gene TRBV21-1; TRBD1, as called in the table, went unchecked against the DNA. TRBV21-1 is a documented pseudogene. The CDR3 contains 11 residues.

This clonotype was recorded many times. The chain couples TRBV5-1 to TRBJ2-7, with 7 bases lining up with TRBD1. CDR3 size: 15 residues. Germline trimming cut 0 bases from V and 2 bases from J; bases unmatched to any gene: 5. Germline V CDR1 and CDR2: SGHRS, YFSETQ. CDR3 residues: CASSLVGQATYEQYF. CDR3 bases: TGCGCCAGCAGCTTGGTCGGACAGGCCACCTACGAGCAGTACTTC.

The chain joins TRBV4-1 to TRBJ1-1; the D gene is possibly TRBD1 (5 bases). Germline V gene sequence: CDR1 MGHRA, CDR2 YSYEKL. V lost 0 bases and J 1 base, leaving 12 bases between the germline ends. This CDR3 is built from 16 residues. CDR3 in DNA: TGCGCCAGCAGCCAAGATTTGGGACGTAAGAACACTGAAGCTTTCTTT. It specifies CASSQDLGRKNTEAFF.